These T cell receptor beta chains were read from a single sample in a study of early T cells in non-severe SARS-CoV-2 infection. TCRdb re-derived calls from the 5' RACE reads in MiXCR, one entry per CDR3 protein. The sample shows some 54,000 distinct CDR3 sequences, 8.5% to 10% of them seen only once. The source material was whole blood. These receptors were obtained from an adult who was a healthcare worker with PCR-confirmed SARS-CoV-2 infection or an uninfected control (not recorded which). Both conserved end residues are trimmed from each CDR3.

len,j_gene,v_gene,CDR3aa
13,TRBJ2-1,TRBV5-5,ASSSGWRAENEQF
9,TRBJ1-1,TRBV29-1,SVEVHAEAF
13,TRBJ2-1,TRBV5-1,ASSLVGGTYNEQF
12,TRBJ1-2,TRBV9,ASSGKGDPYGYT
15,TRBJ1-4,TRBV12-3/TRBV12-4,ASSLALFAATNEKLF
11,TRBJ1-5,TRBV30,AWSDRVDQPQH
14,TRBJ2-3,TRBV29-1,SVVGSRTALGDTQY
12,TRBJ2-2,TRBV12-3/TRBV12-4,ASTRRGGTGELF
13,TRBJ2-3,TRBV25-1,ASSESRTGGDTQY
12,TRBJ2-1,TRBV12-3/TRBV12-4,ASSFLGVYNEQF
14,TRBJ1-3,TRBV5-1,ASSLDNRVTGNTIY
14,TRBJ2-1,TRBV12-3/TRBV12-4,ASSPSTSGRAREQF
12,TRBJ1-2,TRBV5-6,ASQNQGHNYGYT
11,TRBJ1-2,TRBV19,ASSMGRNYGYT
12,TRBJ2-7,TRBV18,ASSRAGPAGEQY
16,TRBJ1-6,TRBV20-1,SANSRKSGSSYNSPLH
16,TRBJ2-3,TRBV27,ASSDDGPPGWGTDTQY
12,TRBJ1-5,TRBV6-2/TRBV6-3,ASSYRRVTQPQH
13,TRBJ2-1,TRBV7-8,ASSPARTSGNEQF
11,TRBJ2-2,TRBV29-1,SVVGHNTGELF
14,TRBJ2-5,TRBV4-1,ASSQTPGLRQETQY
14,TRBJ2-7,TRBV5-1,ASSLRLDRGSYEQY
13,TRBJ2-6,TRBV7-2,ASTRQNSGANVLT
14,TRBJ1-1,TRBV6-1,ASSELGQGGGTGAF
13,TRBJ2-3,TRBV9,ASKQTSGSTDTQY
15,TRBJ2-1,TRBV11-1,ASSRRRRTSGSNEQF
11,TRBJ2-5,TRBV5-6,ASSLAGAETQY
13,TRBJ1-2,TRBV19,ASSTNIPGFVGYT
9,TRBJ2-1,TRBV20-1,SARQGLEQF
11,TRBJ1-1,TRBV5-1,ASSLEQDTEAF
12,TRBJ1-1,TRBV12-3/TRBV12-4,ASTRDSGGTEAF
9,TRBJ1-1,TRBV30,ALERNTEAF
14,TRBJ2-7,TRBV11-2,ASSLGQVQGSYEQY
13,TRBJ1-2,TRBV7-9,ASSLAAGEINGYT
10,TRBJ1-2,TRBV29-1,SVVGQHYGYT
17,TRBJ2-3,TRBV25-1,ASSKGQLSFPIVTDTQY
17,TRBJ1-2,TRBV27,ASSLSLGTGASLNYGYT
11,TRBJ1-4,TRBV25-1,ASSEGQGLGLF
14,TRBJ2-6,TRBV23-1,ASSQWSSTGANVLT
14,TRBJ2-3,TRBV11-2,ASSLGDRGGKDTQY
10,TRBJ1-1,TRBV24-1,ATTGRGPEVF
11,TRBJ2-5,TRBV10-3,AISAGSQETQY
12,TRBJ2-5,TRBV7-6,ASSRAGLEETQY
13,TRBJ2-5,TRBV11-2,ASSLSGLQQETQY
9,TRBJ2-7,TRBV7-8,AVLRGLEQY
14,TRBJ1-1,TRBV12-3/TRBV12-4,ASSTEGWQENTEAF
12,TRBJ1-1,TRBV3-1,ASSGQGLNTEAF
13,TRBJ2-7,TRBV7-6,ASSLAAGGSYEQY
13,TRBJ2-5,TRBV20-1,SARDRLATGETQY
11,TRBJ2-7,TRBV29-1,SASPGLDSEQY
14,TRBJ1-4,TRBV6-6,ASSYSGGAKNEKLF
12,TRBJ1-2,TRBV5-4,ASSLWYRFEGYT
14,TRBJ2-3,TRBV7-2,ASSSTSGSRTDTQY
14,TRBJ2-2,TRBV7-3,ASSPGRQTGTGELF